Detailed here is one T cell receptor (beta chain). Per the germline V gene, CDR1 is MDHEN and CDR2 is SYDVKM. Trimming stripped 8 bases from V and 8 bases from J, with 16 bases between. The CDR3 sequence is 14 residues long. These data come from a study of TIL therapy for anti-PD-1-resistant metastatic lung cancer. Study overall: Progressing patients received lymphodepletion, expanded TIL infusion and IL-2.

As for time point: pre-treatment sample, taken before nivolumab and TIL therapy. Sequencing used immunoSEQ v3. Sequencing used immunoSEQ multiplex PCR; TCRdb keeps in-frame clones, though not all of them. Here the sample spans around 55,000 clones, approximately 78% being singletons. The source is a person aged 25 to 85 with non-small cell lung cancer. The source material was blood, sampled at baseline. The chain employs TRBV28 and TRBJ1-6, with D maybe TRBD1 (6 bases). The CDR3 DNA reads TGTGCCAGCGGGATTGGGACAATTCATTCACCCCTCCACTTT. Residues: CASGIGTIHSPLHF.